Sequencing of this T cell receptor beta chain was carried out in a study of cytomegalovirus exposure and HLA in healthy donors. Study-wide findings and caveats: A later analysis reportedly identified an Asian-associated ancestry cluster as carrying fewer N-insertions than the 666-donor mean.

As for this clone: Its antigen is as yet unknown.

After removal of 3 bases from V and 8 bases from J, the junction contained 3 bases not matched to a gene. The germline V gene encodes CDR1 SEHNR and CDR2 FQNEAQ (reference sequence). This CDR3 region has 12 residues. The PCR employed 60 Vbeta primers together with 13 Jbeta primers. Sequencing was performed with immunoSEQ multiplex PCR; in TCRdb, only in-frame clones are kept and a portion is missing. Of some 130,000 clones in the sample, around 77% were seen once. This chain uses TRBV7-9 with TRBJ1-2; 7 bases align to TRBD1. Input material: PBMCs. The clonotype comes from a man aged 18 to 35 in good health and CMV-seronegative. For the CDR3, the DNA is TGTGCCAGCAGCTTCTTGACAGGGGGCTACACCTTC. This sequence encodes CASSFLTGGYTF.